Below, one T cell receptor (beta chain) is given with its context. The record originates from a study of blood T cell repertoires in COVID-19. As for the study in general: Both acute and convalescent COVID-19 samples were obtained from the United States, Italy and Spain.

Trimming stripped 2 bases from V and 6 bases from J, with 20 bases between. The CDR3 has 16 amino acids. CDR1 and CDR2 (germline): PRHDT, FYEKMQ (reference sequence). Living in about two dozen US areas, the participants were between about 18 and 100 years of age. Donors were grouped by their self-reported clinical history. Donors in Cohort 3 who had recovered were those with two negative PCRs, healthcare professional clearance, or resolution of their symptoms. Profiling relied on immunoSEQ multiplex PCR, and the TCRdb table lists in-frame clones only, not all of them. This table has 110,000 to 150,000 clones, roughly 85% appearing once.

Sequenced: PBMCs or T cells enriched from blood (not recorded which). This receptor was identified in a man aged 50 or older who had recovered from COVID-19. The chain combines TRBV13 with TRBJ2-7, with D perhaps matching TRBD1 (5 bases). Here the CDR3 reads CASSLQGRPTSAEQYF. As DNA, the CDR3 is TGTGCCAGCAGCTTACAGGGCAGACCGACCTCTGCCGAGCAGTACTTC.